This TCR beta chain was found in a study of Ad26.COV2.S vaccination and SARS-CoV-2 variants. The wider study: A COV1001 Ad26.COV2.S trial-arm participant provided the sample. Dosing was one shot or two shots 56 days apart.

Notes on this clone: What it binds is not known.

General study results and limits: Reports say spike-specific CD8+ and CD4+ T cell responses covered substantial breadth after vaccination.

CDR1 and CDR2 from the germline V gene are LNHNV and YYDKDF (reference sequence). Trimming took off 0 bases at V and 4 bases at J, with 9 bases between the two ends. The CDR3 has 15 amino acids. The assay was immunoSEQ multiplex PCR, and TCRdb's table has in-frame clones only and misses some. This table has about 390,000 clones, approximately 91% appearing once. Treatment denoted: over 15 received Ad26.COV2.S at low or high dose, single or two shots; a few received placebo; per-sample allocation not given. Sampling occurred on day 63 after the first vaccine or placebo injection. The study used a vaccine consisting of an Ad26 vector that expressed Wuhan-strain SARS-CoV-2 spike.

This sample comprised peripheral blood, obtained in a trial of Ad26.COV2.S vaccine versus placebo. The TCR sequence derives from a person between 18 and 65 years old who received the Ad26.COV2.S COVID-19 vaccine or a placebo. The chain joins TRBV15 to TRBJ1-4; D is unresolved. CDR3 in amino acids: CATSRDNSGNEKLFF. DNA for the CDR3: TGTGCCACCAGCAGAGATAATTCGGGTAATGAAAAACTGTTTTTT.